This entry concerns a single T cell receptor beta chain. After removal of 6 bases from V and 4 bases from J, the junction contained 14 bases not matched to a gene. The CDR3 has 16 amino acids. Per germline, CDR1 SGHTA and CDR2 FQGTGA. These data belong to a study of control samples from healthy donors and cancer patients. TCRdb's table, derived via immunoSEQ multiplex PCR, lists solely in-frame clones and lacks some. The data contain around 40,000 clones, about 91% of them seen just once; the ten biggest clones take up around a fifth. Sequencing was carried out using PBMCs. The rearrangement joins TRBV7-3 to TRBJ1-2; the match to TRBD1 covers 7 bases. This clonotype was obtained from a woman aged 40 to 55 with head and neck cancer. CDR3 coding DNA: TGTGCCAGCAGTCCTCGAGCAGGGGGAAGAGTCTATGGCTACACCTTC. Its translation is CASSPRAGGRVYGYTF.